The clone carrying this TCR beta chain has at least ten counts. Its antigen is as yet unknown. This entry comes from a study of T cells in Graves' hyperthyroidism and ophthalmopathy. Study details: Peripheral blood was secured at the point of initial diagnosis, before any treatment. Findings and caveats of the study: Ophthalmopathy and stable hyperthyroidism were told apart by a 13 V-J model. Appearing also in blood were most of the thyroid clonotypes expanded above 0.001.

The authors took PBMCs from roughly 9.5 ml fresh peripheral blood. This CDR3 contains 15 residues. Between the trimmed V and J ends, which lost 7 bases and 5 bases, there was a span of 18 bases. Germline V CDR1 and CDR2: SGHRS, YFSETQ. RNA transcripts were the template for amplifying TCR beta CDR3 regions. First-round RT-PCR with HTBI primers amplified the TCR CDR3 region. TCRdb used MiXCR to reprocess the multiplex PCR reads, holding one entry per CDR3 protein. The table includes hundreds of thousands of distinct CDR3 sequences, roughly 15% detected once. The V call is TRBV5-1, the J call TRBJ2-2; either TRBD1 or TRBD2 may fit D (6 bases each). Sequenced: blood. This clonotype was obtained from a woman aged 45-65 years with Graves' ophthalmopathy. The DNA for the CDR3 is TGCGCCAGCCGTGCCGGAGGGGGTTTAACCGGGGAGCTGTTTTTT. Its protein product is CASRAGGGLTGELFF.